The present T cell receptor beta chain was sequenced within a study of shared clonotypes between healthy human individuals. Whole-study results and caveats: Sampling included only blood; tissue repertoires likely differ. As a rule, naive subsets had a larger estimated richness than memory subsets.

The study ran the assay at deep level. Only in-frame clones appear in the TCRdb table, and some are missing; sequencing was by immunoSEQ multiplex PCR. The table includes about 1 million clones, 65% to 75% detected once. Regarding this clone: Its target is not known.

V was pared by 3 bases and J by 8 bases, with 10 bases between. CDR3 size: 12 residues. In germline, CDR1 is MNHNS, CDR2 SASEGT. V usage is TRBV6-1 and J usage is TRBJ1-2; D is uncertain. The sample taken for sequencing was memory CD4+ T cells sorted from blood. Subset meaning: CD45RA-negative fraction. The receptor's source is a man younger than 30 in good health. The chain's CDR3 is CASSDLGLGYTF. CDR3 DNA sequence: TGTGCCAGCAGTGATCTGGGGTTAGGCTACACCTTC.